What follows is one T cell receptor beta chain and its context. Sequenced by immunoSEQ multiplex PCR; TCRdb stores in-frame clones only, minus some. The sample has approximately 14,000 clones, just over 70% seen once. This record belongs to a study of T cells after somatic rescue of genetic block. V was cut by 5 bases and J by 11 bases, with 11 bases left in between. From germline, CDR1 is SGHNT and CDR2 YYREEE (reference sequence). This CDR3 comprises 12 residues. The sequence derives from a boy younger than 18. This chain joins TRBV5-4 and TRBJ1-6; D gene uncertain. The sequenced sample consisted of peripheral blood mononuclear cells (PBMCs). The CDR3 DNA reads as TGTGCCAGCAGACTTGACCGAGCACCCCTCCACTTT. It yields the protein CASRLDRAPLHF.